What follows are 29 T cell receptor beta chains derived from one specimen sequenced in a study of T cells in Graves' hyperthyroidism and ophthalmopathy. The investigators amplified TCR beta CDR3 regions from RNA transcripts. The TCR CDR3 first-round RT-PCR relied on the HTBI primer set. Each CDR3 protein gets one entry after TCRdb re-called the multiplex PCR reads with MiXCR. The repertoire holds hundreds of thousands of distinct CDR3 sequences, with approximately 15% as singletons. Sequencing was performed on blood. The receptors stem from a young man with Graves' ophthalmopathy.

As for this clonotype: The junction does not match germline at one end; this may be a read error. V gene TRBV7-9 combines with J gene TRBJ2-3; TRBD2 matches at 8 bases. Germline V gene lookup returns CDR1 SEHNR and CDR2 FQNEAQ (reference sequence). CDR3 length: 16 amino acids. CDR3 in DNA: TGTGCCAGCAGCTTCCAGCGGGGGCCCCCCACAGATACGCCGTATTTT. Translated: CASSFQRGPPTDTPYF. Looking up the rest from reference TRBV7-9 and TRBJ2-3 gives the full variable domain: DTGVSQNPRHKITKRGQNVTFRCDPISEHNRLYWYRQTLGQGPEFLTYFQNEAQLEKSRLLSDRFSAERPKGSFSTLEIQRTEQGDSAMYLCASSFQRGPPTDTPYFGPGTRLTVL.

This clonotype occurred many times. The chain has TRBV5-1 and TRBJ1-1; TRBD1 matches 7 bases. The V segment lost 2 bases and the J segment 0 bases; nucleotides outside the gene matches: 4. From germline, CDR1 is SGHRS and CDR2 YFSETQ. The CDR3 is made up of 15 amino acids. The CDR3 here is CASSLTGDLNTEAFF. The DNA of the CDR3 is TGCGCCAGCAGCTTAACAGGGGACCTGAACACTGAAGCTTTCTTT.

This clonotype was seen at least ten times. The CDR3 reads CASSFADYEQYF. The DNA of the CDR3 is TGTGCCAGCAGCTTCGCAGACTACGAGCAGTACTTC. The gene calls are TRBV7-2 and TRBJ2-7; no clear D gene. This CDR3 region has 12 residues. The V end was cut by 3 bases, the J end by 3 bases, with 6 bases between. The germline gives CDR1 SGHTA, CDR2 FQGNSA.

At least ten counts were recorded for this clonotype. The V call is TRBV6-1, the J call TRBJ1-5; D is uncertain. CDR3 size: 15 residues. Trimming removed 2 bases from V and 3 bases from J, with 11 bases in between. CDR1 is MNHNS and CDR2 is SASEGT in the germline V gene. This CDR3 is CASSEYSLNNQPQHF. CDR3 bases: TGTGCCAGCAGTGAATACAGTCTCAACAATCAGCCCCAGCATTTT.

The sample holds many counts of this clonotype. The CDR3 coding sequence is TGTGCCAGCAGTTACGAGCCGCGGACAGAGTATGGCTACACCTTC. This codes for CASSYEPRTEYGYTF. The V call is TRBV6-5, the J call TRBJ1-2, with TRBD1 as a possible D gene (6 bases). Deletions cut 2 bases from V and 5 bases from J, with 15 bases between. From germline, CDR1 is MNHEY and CDR2 SVGAGI. The CDR3 contains 15 residues.

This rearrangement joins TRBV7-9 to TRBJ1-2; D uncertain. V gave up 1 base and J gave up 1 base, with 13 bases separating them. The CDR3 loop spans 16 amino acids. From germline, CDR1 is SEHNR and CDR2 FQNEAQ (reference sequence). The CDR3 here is CASSLGEQLYNYGYTF. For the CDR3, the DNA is TGTGCCAGCAGCTTAGGAGAACAGCTCTATAACTATGGCTACACCTTC. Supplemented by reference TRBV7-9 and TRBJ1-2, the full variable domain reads DTGVSQNPRHKITKRGQNVTFRCDPISEHNRLYWYRQTLGQGPEFLTYFQNEAQLEKSRLLSDRFSAERPKGSFSTLEIQRTEQGDSAMYLCASSLGEQLYNYGYTFGSGTRLTVV.

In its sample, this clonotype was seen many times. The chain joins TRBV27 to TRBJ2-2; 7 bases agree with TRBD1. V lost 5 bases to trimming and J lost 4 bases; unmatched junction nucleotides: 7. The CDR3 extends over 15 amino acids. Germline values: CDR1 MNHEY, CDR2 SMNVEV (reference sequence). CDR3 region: CASSDVGTATGELFF. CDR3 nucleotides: TGTGCCAGCAGTGACGTCGGGACAGCCACCGGGGAGCTGTTTTTT.

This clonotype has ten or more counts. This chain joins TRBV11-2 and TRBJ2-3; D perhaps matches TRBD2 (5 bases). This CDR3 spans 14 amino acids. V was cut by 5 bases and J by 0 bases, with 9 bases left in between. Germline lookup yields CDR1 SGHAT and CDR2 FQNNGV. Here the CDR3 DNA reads TGTGCCAGCAGCAGAGCGGATAGCACAGATACGCAGTATTTT. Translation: CASSRADSTDTQYF.

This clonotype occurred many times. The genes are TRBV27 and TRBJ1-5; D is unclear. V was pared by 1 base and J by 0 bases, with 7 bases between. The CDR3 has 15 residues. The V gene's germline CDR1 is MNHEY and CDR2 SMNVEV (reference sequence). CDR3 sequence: CASSLLADSNQPQHF. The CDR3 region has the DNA TGTGCCAGCAGTTTATTGGCAGATAGCAATCAGCCCCAGCATTTT.

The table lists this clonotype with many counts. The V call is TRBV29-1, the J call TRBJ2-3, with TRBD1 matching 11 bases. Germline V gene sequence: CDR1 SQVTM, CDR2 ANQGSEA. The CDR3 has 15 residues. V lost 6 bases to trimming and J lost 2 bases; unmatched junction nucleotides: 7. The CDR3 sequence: CSVGRTGGDTDTQYF. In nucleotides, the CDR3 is TGCAGCGTCGGTAGGACAGGGGGCGACACAGATACGCAGTATTTT.

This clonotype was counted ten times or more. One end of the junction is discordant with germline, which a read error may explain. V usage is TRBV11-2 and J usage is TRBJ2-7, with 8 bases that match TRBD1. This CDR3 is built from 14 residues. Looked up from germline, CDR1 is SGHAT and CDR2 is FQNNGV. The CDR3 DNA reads TGTGCCAGCAGAACCTCAGGGGGCTCCCACGAGCAGTACTTC. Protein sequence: CASRTSGGSHEQYF.

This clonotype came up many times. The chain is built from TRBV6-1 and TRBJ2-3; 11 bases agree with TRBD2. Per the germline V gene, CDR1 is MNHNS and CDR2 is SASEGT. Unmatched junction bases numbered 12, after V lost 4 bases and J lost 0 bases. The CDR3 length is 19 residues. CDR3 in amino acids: CASSGGLAGGPSSTDTQYF. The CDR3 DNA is TGTGCCAGCAGTGGAGGGCTAGCGGGGGGCCCATCTAGCACAGATACGCAGTATTTT.

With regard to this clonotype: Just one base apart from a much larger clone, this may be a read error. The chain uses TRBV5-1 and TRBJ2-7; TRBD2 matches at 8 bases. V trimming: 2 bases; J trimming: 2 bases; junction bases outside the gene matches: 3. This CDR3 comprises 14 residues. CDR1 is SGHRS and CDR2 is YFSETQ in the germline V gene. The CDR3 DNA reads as TGCGCCAGCAGCTTCGGGGGGGACCCCTACGAGCAGTACTTC. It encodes CASSFGGDPYEQYF.

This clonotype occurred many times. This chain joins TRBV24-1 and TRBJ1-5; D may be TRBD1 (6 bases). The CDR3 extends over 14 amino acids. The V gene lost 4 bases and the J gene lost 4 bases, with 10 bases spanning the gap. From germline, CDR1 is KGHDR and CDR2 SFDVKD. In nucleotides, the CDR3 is TGTGCCACCAGTGACGACAGGTGGAATCAGCCCCAGCATTTT. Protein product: CATSDDRWNQPQHF.

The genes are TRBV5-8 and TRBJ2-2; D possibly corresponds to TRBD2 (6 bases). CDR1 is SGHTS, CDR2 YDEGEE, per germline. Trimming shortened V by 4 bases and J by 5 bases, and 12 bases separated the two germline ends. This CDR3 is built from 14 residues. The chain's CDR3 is CASSPAGGTGELFF. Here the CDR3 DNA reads TGTGCCAGCAGCCCAGCAGGAGGGACCGGGGAGCTGTTTTTT.

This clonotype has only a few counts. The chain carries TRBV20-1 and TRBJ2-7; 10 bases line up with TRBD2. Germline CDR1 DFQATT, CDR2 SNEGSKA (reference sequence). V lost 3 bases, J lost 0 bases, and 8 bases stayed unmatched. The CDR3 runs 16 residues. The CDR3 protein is CSASSTSGSVSYEQYF. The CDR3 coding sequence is TGCAGTGCTAGCTCGACTAGCGGGTCGGTCTCCTACGAGCAGTACTTC.

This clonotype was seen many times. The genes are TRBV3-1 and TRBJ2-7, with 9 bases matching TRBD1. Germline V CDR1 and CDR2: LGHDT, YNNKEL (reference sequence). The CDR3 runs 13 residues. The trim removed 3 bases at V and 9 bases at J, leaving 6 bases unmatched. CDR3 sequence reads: CASSQGQGLWQYF. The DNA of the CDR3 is TGTGCCAGCAGCCAGGGACAGGGACTTTGGCAGTACTTC.

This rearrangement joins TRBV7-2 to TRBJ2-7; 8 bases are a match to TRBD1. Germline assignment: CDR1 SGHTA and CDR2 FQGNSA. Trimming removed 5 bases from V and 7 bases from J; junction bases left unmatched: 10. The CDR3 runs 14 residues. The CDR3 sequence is CASSPRDRSREQYF. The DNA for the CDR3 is TGTGCCAGCAGCCCCCGGGACAGGTCTCGGGAGCAGTACTTC.

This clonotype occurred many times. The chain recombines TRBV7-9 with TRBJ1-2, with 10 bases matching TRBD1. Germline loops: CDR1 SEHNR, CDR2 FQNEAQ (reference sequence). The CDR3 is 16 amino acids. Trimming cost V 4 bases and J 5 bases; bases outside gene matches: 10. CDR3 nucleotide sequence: TGTGCCAGCAGCTCGCTGACAGGGGGCGGACGGTATGGCTACACCTTC. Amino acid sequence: CASSSLTGGGRYGYTF.

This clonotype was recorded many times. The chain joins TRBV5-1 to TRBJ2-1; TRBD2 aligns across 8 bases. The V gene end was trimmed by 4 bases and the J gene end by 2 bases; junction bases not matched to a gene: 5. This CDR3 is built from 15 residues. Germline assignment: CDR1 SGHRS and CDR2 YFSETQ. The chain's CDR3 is CASSQGLGTYNEQFF. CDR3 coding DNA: TGCGCCAGCAGCCAGGGACTAGGTACCTACAATGAGCAGTTCTTC. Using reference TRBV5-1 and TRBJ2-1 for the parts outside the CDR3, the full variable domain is KAGVTQTPRYLIKTRGQQVTLSCSPISGHRSVSWYQQTPGQGLQFLFEYFSETQRNKGNFPGRFSGRQFSNSRSEMNVSTLELGDSALYLCASSQGLGTYNEQFFGPGTRLTVL.

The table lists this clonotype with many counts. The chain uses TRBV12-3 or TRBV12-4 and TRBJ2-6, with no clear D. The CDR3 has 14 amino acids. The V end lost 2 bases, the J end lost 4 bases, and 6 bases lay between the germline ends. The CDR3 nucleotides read TGTGCCAGCAGTTTATTTCCCGGGGCCAACGTCCTGACTTTC. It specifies CASSLFPGANVLTF.

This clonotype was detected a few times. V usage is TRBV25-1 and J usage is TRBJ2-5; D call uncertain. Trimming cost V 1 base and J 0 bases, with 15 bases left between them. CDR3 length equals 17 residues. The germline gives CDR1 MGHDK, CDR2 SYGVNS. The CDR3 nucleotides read TGTGCCAGCAGTGAATTCTTCCAGAGCTCCGACCAAGAGACCCAGTACTTC. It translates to CASSEFFQSSDQETQYF.

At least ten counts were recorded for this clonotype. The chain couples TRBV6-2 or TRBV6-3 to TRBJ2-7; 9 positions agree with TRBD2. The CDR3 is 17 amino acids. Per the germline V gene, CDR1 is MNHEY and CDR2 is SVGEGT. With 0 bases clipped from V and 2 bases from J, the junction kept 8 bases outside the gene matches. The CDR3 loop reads CASSYSETSGSTYEQYF. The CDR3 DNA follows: TGTGCCAGCAGTTACTCCGAAACTAGCGGGTCTACCTACGAGCAGTACTTC.

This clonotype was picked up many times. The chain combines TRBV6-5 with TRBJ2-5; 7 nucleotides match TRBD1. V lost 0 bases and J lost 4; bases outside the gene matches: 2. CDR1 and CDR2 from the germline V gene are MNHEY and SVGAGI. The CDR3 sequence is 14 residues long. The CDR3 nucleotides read TGTGCCAGCAGTTACTCTGACAGGGTAGAGACCCAGTACTTC. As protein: CASSYSDRVETQYF.

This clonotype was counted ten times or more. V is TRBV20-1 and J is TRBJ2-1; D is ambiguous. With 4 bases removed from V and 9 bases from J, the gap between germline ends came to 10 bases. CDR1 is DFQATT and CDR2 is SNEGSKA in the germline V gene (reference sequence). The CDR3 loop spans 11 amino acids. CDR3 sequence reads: CSAIQSAEQFF. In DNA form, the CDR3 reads TGCAGTGCTATCCAATCCGCTGAGCAGTTCTTC.

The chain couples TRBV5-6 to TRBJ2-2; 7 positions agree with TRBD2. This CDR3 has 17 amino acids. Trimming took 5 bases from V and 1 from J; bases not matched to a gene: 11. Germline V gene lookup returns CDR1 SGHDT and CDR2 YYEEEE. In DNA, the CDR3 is TGTGCCAGCAGACGGGCTAAGGGACTACTGAACACCGGGGAGCTGTTTTTT. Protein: CASRRAKGLLNTGELFF.

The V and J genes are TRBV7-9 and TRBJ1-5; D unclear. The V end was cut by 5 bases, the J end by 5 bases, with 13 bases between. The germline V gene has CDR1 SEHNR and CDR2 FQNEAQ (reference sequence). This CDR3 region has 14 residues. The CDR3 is CASSPGGRDQPQHF. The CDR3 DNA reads TGTGCCAGCAGCCCAGGTGGGAGGGATCAGCCCCAGCATTTT.

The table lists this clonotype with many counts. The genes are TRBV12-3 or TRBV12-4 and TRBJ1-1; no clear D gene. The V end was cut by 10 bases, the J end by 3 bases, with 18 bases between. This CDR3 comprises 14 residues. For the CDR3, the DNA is TGTGCCACCCAGTTTACTAGGACGGACACTGAAGCTTTCTTT. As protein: CATQFTRTDTEAFF.

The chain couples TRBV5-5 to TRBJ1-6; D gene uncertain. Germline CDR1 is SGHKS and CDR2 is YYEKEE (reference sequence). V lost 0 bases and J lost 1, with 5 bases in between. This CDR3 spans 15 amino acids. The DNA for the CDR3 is TGTGCCAGCAGCTTGGCTCATTCCTATAATTCACCCCTCCACTTT. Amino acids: CASSLAHSYNSPLHF. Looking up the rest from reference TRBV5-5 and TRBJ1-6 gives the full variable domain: DAGVTQSPTHLIKTRGQQVTLRCSPISGHKSVSWYQQVLGQGPQFIFQYYEKEERGRGNFPDRFSARQFPNYSSELNVNALLLGDSALYLCASSLAHSYNSPLHFGNGTRLTVT.